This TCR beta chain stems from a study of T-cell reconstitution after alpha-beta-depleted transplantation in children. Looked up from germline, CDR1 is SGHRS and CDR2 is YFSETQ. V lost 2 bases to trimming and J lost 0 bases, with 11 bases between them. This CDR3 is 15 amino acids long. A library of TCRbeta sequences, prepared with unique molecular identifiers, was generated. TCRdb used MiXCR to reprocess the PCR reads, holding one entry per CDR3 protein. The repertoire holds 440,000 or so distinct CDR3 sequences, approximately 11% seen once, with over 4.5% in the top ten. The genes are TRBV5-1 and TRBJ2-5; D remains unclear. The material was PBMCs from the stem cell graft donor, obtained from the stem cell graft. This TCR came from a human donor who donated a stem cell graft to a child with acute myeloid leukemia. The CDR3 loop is CASSLQPTYQETQYF. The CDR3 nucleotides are TGCGCCAGCAGCTTACAACCGACATACCAAGAGACCCAGTACTTC.